These T cell receptor beta chains were read from a single sample in a study of T cells in Graves' hyperthyroidism and ophthalmopathy. TCRdb re-called the multiplex PCR reads with MiXCR, one entry per CDR3 protein. This table has fewer than 800,000 distinct CDR3 sequences, around 15% appearing once. Source material: blood. These receptors were obtained from a man in his late teens or twenties with Graves' hyperthyroidism. The CDR3 runs from the conserved cysteine through the conserved F or W. A D gene is named only where the DNA matches it firmly. Rows give clone size only sometimes, using once, few, many, or a class for an expanded clone.

>TRBV29-1|-|-|TRBJ2-7
TGCAGCGTTTGGGGGGGGCCTGAGCAGTACTTC
CSVWGGPEQYF
>TRBV27|-|-|TRBJ2-1
TGTGCCAGCAGCCGAGTTCAGGTCGATGAGCAGTTCTTC
CASSRVQVDEQFF
>TRBV28|-|many|TRBJ2-7
TGTGCCAGCAGTTTGAAGATCGGCGCTATAGGCGACGAGCAGTACTTC
CASSLKIGAIGDEQYF
>TRBV5-1|-|few|TRBJ2-6
TGCGCCAGCAGCTTGGTTCAGGGAACCTCTGGGGCCAACGTCCTGACTTTC
CASSLVQGTSGANVLTF
>TRBV7-9|TRBD2|-|TRBJ2-5
TGTGCCAGCAGCTTAGCGGGAGGGACCGAGACCCAGTACTTC
CASSLAGGTETQYF
>TRBV28|-|many|TRBJ2-7
TGTGCCAGCAGTTTGACCCCTAAGCCCTCCTACGAGCAGTACTTC
CASSLTPKPSYEQYF
>TRBV9|TRBD1|-|TRBJ2-1
TGTGCCAGCAGTTCCCACCGGGACAGGGGGCGGAATGAGCAGTTCTTC
CASSSHRDRGRNEQFF
>TRBV7-2|TRBD1|many|TRBJ2-7
TGTGCCAGCAGCTACAGGGGGCCCTGGGACGAGCAGTACTTC
CASSYRGPWDEQYF
>TRBV7-2|-|many|TRBJ1-2
TGTGCCAGCAGCTTCCCGCCCTTCTATGGCTACACCTTC
CASSFPPFYGYTF
>TRBV28|-|many|TRBJ2-7
TGTGCCAGCAGCCTCGGCGGGACCACCTACGAGCAGTACTTC
CASSLGGTTYEQYF
>TRBV5-6|TRBD2|few|TRBJ2-1
TGTGCCAGCAGCTTGGCCCATGCGGGAGATAAGAGCAATGAGCAGTTCTTC
CASSLAHAGDKSNEQFF
>TRBV29-1|-|many|TRBJ2-3
TGCAGCGCCCACGGAGGGGAGAACACAGATACGCAGTATTTT
CSAHGGENTDTQYF
>TRBV2|TRBD2|-|TRBJ2-4
TGTGCCAGCAGGGGGGGACTAGCGGGAGATGCAAGCATTCAGTACTTC
CASRGGLAGDASIQYF
>TRBV28|TRBD2|few|TRBJ2-4
TGTGCCAGCAGTTTATGGGGGTGGACTAGCGGGAGAGGAGCCAAAAACATTCAGTACTTC
CASSLWGWTSGRGAKNIQYF
>TRBV6-1|-|many|TRBJ2-1
TGTGCCAGCAGTGGGACCTACAATGAGCAGTTCTTC
CASSGTYNEQFF
>TRBV19|-|few|TRBJ2-1
TGTGCCAGTAGTATTGGGACGAGCTCCTACAATGAGCAGTTCTTC
CASSIGTSSYNEQFF
>TRBV9|TRBD1|-|TRBJ1-2
TGTGCCAGCAGCGTAAGCGGGACAGGTGTTAGCTACACCTTC
CASSVSGTGVSYTF
>TRBV27|-|few|TRBJ2-7
TGTGCCAGCAGCCTAGACTCGAACTCCTTCTTCGAGCAGTACTTC
CASSLDSNSFFEQYF
>TRBV10-3|-|-|TRBJ2-2
TGTGCCATCAGTGAGCCCGGGGTAGCGAACACCGGGGAGCTGTTTTTT
CAISEPGVANTGELFF
>TRBV9|TRBD2|-|TRBJ2-5
TGTGCCAGCAGCCCCGGGGGACTAGCCGGGGAGACCCAGTACTTC
CASSPGGLAGETQYF
>TRBV29-1|-|many|TRBJ2-2
TGCAGCGCTCGGACACCGAACACCGGGGAGCTGTTTTTT
CSARTPNTGELFF
>TRBV19|TRBD1|-|TRBJ2-1
TGTGCCAGTAGTGCGAGGGACAGGGGAGGGTACAATGAGCAGTTCTTC
CASSARDRGGYNEQFF
>TRBV2|-|many|TRBJ1-3
TGTGCCAGCAGCTTTGGTTGGGCCGAACTGAGCTCTGGAAACACCATATATTTT
CASSFGWAELSSGNTIYF
>TRBV24-1|-|-|TRBJ2-7
TGTGCCACCAGTGCCACCATGTCCCACGAGCAGTACTTC
CATSATMSHEQYF
>TRBV6-1|TRBD2|many|TRBJ2-5
TGTGCCAGCAGTCTTGGGGGGGACCCAGAGACCCAGTACTTC
CASSLGGDPETQYF
>TRBV19|TRBD1|-|TRBJ2-7
TGTGCCAGTAGTATCGGGACAGGGAGAAACGAGCAGTACTTC
CASSIGTGRNEQYF